This T cell receptor (beta chain) was sequenced in a study of cytomegalovirus exposure and HLA in healthy donors (TCRdb year 2017). About the investigation overall: According to a later analysis, the 120 or so validation repertoires were produced on the same platform as the 666 repertoires of the first cohort. The aim of the study was to test whether cataloging public T cell receptors could identify signatures of past pathogen exposure. Besides the first cohort of 550 to 750 subjects, a separate validation cohort made up of 120 different subjects was used. To predict cytomegalovirus infection status, the study brought together high-throughput TCR immunosequencing, statistical association of individual TCRs with disease status, and machine learning.

The method behind the library was the immunoSEQ multiplex PCR assay. Per the source publication's procedure: A statistical classification framework was built for diagnosing cytomegalovirus status from the catalog of TCR beta chain sequences. In TCRdb, the immuneACCESS table is reduced to in-frame sequences with V and J assigned. These tables do not hold every clone; where another copy was compared, an unresolved V gene accounts for under half, and the others remain unexplained. V and J calls and clone size are those listed in that table; D and trimming were worked out from the DNA. Recorded for this sample are about 160,000 clones; less than 90% of them occurred a single time. Together, the top ten hold about 2.2% of the sample. The donors belonged to the validation cohort of about 130 subjects, which was separate from the approximately 700-subject first cohort. The investigation overall reported the following: A later analysis lacked HLA typing for the validation cohort, so it scored co-occurrence in that cohort across all 110 or so repertoires. In a later analysis, TCRs clustered in the first cohort were found to also tend to co-occur in the roughly 130 validation repertoires, with approximately 95% of cluster scores above 0. A total of 150 to 200 TCR beta chains were listed by the study as associated with cytomegalovirus. A few of the identified cytomegalovirus-associated TCR beta chains were confirmed in vitro to be specific for cytomegalovirus antigens. The authors suggested that the approach could potentially be generalized to other disease states and immunological phenotypes. Cytomegalovirus status was reported to be diagnosed by the classifier with high specificity and sensitivity in both the original and validation cohorts. Most TCR sequences were seen in very few donors, while some public TCRs were found in many individuals.

The CDR3 goes from the cysteine to the phenylalanine over 18 residues. The sequence is cut down to CDR3 DNA, 54 bases in frame from base 1. According to the germline V gene, CDR1 reads SGDLS and CDR2 reads YYNGEE. Trimmed from V: 3 bases; trimmed from J: 10 bases; junction bases lacking a gene match: 18. About this clone: Its antigen remains unidentified. Qualities for individual bases were not recorded, and no much larger clone is one base off.

This TCR derives from a woman under 30 in good health and CMV-seronegative. The receptor chain draws on TRBV9 and TRBJ2-1; 11 central nucleotides agree with TRBD2. Sequenced sample: PBMCs. This receptor carries the CDR3 CASSGSIAGGPNSGEQFF. The DNA reads as follows: TGTGCCAGCAGCGGGTCGATAGCGGGAGGGCCTAACTCTGGGGAGCAGTTCTTC. The CDR3, completed at both ends by the reference TRBV9 and TRBJ2-1 genes, gives the full variable domain DSGVTQTPKHLITATGQRVTLRCSPRSGDLSVYWYQQSLDQGLQFLIQYYNGEERAKGNILERFSAQQFPDLHSELNLSSLELGDSALYFCASSGSIAGGPNSGEQFFGPGTRLTVL.